The next 4 T cell receptor beta chains were all read from a single sample in a study of long-term antiretroviral therapy in people with HIV. Assay version v3.0 of immunoSEQ was used, and it was run at survey level. This table comes from immunoSEQ multiplex PCR, and its TCRdb copy is limited to in-frame clones, with some not included. The profile shows around 20,000 clones, about 90% of them singletons. The sample consisted of unsorted PBMCs, taken just under 2.7 years after starting antiretroviral therapy. These receptors all come from a woman in her 50s with HIV.

The J gene is TRBJ2-1, the V gene TRBV11-2; 10 bases align to TRBD2. The CDR3 is 16 residues long. Germline values: CDR1 SGHAT, CDR2 FQNNGV. The V gene end was trimmed by 4 bases and the J gene end by 7 bases; junction bases not matched to a gene: 10. CDR3 sequence reads: CASSSTITSGKNEQFF. DNA for the CDR3: TGTGCCAGCAGCTCTACTATTACTAGCGGGAAGAATGAGCAGTTCTTC. The full variable domain, in which reference TRBV11-2 and TRBJ2-1 provide the parts outside the CDR3, is EAGVAQSPRYKIIEKRQSVAFWCNPISGHATLYWYQQILGQGPKLLIQFQNNGVVDDSQLPKDRFSAERLKGVDSTLKIQPAKLEDSAVYLCASSSTITSGKNEQFFGPGTRLTVL.

The chain carries TRBV28 and TRBJ2-1; D might be TRBD2 (6 bases). Trimming shortened V by 3 bases and J by 9 bases, and 9 bases separated the two germline ends. The CDR3 sequence is 12 residues long. Germline V gene sequence: CDR1 MDHEN, CDR2 SYDVKM. DNA for the CDR3: TGTGCCAGCAGTTTGCGGGGAGCTGAGCAGTTCTTC. Its protein product is CASSLRGAEQFF. The whole variable domain, filled in from reference TRBV28 and TRBJ2-1, reads DVKVTQSSRYLVKRTGEKVFLECVQDMDHENMFWYRQDPGLGLRLIYFSYDVKMKEKGDIPEGYSVSREKKERFSLILESASTNQTSMYLCASSLRGAEQFFGPGTRLTVL.

J is TRBJ2-7 and V is TRBV7-8; 8 positions match TRBD1. CDR3 length: 15 amino acids. Germline CDR1 and CDR2: SGHVS and FQNEAQ. The junction had 6 bases not matched to a gene; V was cut back by 2 bases and J by 3 bases. The CDR3: CASSLPGQGNYEQYF. In DNA, the CDR3 is TGTGCCAGCAGCTTACCCGGACAGGGTAACTACGAGCAGTACTTC.

V and J are TRBV27 and TRBJ2-3; perhaps D is TRBD1 or TRBD2 (5 bases each). The CDR3 totals 14 residues. Germline V gene data show CDR1 as MNHEY and CDR2 as SMNVEV (reference sequence). The germline V and J ends were trimmed by 5 bases and 1 base, with 10 bases remaining between them. In DNA, the CDR3 is TGTGCCAGCAGTCAGGGACCTGGCACAGATACGCAGTATTTT. This sequence encodes CASSQGPGTDTQYF.